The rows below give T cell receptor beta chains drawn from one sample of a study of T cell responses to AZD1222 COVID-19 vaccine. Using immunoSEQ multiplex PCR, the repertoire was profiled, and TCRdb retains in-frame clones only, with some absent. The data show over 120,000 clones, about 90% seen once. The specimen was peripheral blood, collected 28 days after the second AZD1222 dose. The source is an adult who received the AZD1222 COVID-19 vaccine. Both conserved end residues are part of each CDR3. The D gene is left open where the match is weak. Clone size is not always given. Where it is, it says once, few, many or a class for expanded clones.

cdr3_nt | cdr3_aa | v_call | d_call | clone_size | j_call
TGTGCCAGCAGTGAAGCGGAACGGACAGCCACTGAAGCTTTCTTT | CASSEAERTATEAFF | TRBV2 | - | - | TRBJ1-1
TGTGCCAGCAGCCCAGCCACGACAGGGTACGAGCAGTACTTC | CASSPATTGYEQYF | TRBV7-2 | TRBD1 | - | TRBJ2-7
TGTGCCAGCAGTTTTGGGCCTTCCACCCACTTT | CASSFGPSTHF | TRBV28 | - | - | TRBJ1-6
TGTGCCAGTAGTGCCGGGACGGGCCACGGAGAGACCCAGTACTTC | CASSAGTGHGETQYF | TRBV19 | - | - | TRBJ2-5
TGTGCCAGCACCCCCCCGGGGGTAGAGACCCAGTACTTC | CASTPPGVETQYF | TRBV25-1 | - | - | TRBJ2-5
TGCGCCAGCAGCTCAGGGACAGGGGCAAACTTTGGCTACACCTTC | CASSSGTGANFGYTF | TRBV5-1 | TRBD1 | - | TRBJ1-2
TGCAGCGTCAGCGGGACGGACAGACGTGGCTACACCTTC | CSVSGTDRRGYTF | TRBV29-1 | - | - | TRBJ1-2
TGTGCCACTGCCCCGGGGGACAGATACGAGCAGTACTTC | CATAPGDRYEQYF | TRBV24-1 | - | - | TRBJ2-7
TGTGCCAGCAAATTAATGGGGAACACTGAAGCTTTCTTT | CASKLMGNTEAFF | TRBV12-3/TRBV12-4 | - | once | TRBJ1-1
TGTGCCAGTAGTGGGACGGGACAGTACAATCAGCCCCAGCATTTT | CASSGTGQYNQPQHF | TRBV19 | TRBD1 | - | TRBJ1-5
TGTGCCAGCAGCTCCGTGGAGCGGGAGTTCGCCGAGCAGTACTTC | CASSSVEREFAEQYF | TRBV5-6 | TRBD2 | - | TRBJ2-7
TGTGCCAGCAGTGTTTACAATGAGCAGTTCTTC | CASSVYNEQFF | TRBV2 | - | - | TRBJ2-1
TGTGCCAGCAGCTTAGACCAGTGGGGCTACGAGCAGTACTTC | CASSLDQWGYEQYF | TRBV7-9 | - | - | TRBJ2-7
TGTGCCAGCAGCTTAGGGGGGGATCTGAACACCGGGGAGCTGTTTTTT | CASSLGGDLNTGELFF | TRBV7-9 | - | - | TRBJ2-2
TGTGCCAGCAGTGATACCGGGGGCCGTCAGCCCCAGCATTTT | CASSDTGGRQPQHF | TRBV2 | - | - | TRBJ1-5
TGTGCCAGCAACCCGATGGGGGCTCCCTACGAGCAGTACTTC | CASNPMGAPYEQYF | TRBV28 | - | - | TRBJ2-7
TGTGCCAGCAGCTCGACTCTGGGGTACAATCAGCCCCAGCATTTT | CASSSTLGYNQPQHF | TRBV5-5 | - | - | TRBJ1-5
TGTGCCAGCACTCGGGGTACAGGGGAGTGGGTCGGGGCTTTCTTT | CASTRGTGEWVGAFF | TRBV9 | TRBD1 | - | TRBJ1-1
TGTGCCAGCAGTCGCGACAGGGGCCTCCCCTACGAGCAGTACTTC | CASSRDRGLPYEQYF | TRBV27 | TRBD1 | once | TRBJ2-7
TGTGCCAGCAGTTCCCTCGAGACAGGGGGCTGGAACACCGGGGAGCTGTTTTTT | CASSSLETGGWNTGELFF | TRBV28 | TRBD1 | - | TRBJ2-2
TGTGCCAGCAGCTTAGACGGGACAGGGGTAGGCTACACCTTC | CASSLDGTGVGYTF | TRBV7-8 | TRBD1 | - | TRBJ1-2
TGTGCCAGCAGCTTTCGAGAGAGTGATGAAAAACTGTTTTTT | CASSFRESDEKLFF | TRBV7-9 | - | - | TRBJ1-4
TGTGCCAGCAGCCGACAGGGGGTCAGTGAAAAACTGTTTTTT | CASSRQGVSEKLFF | TRBV11-1 | TRBD1 | once | TRBJ1-4
TGTGCCAGCAGCAAAAGCGGGTCTACCTACGAGCAGTACTTC | CASSKSGSTYEQYF | TRBV9 | - | - | TRBJ2-7
TGTGCCAGCAGTTACAGGGCAATAGCCCAGGTTTCGAGCAATCAGCCCCAGCATTTT | CASSYRAIAQVSSNQPQHF | TRBV6-2/TRBV6-3 | - | - | TRBJ1-5
TGTGCCAGCAGCTCCAGGGGGGGGCCCCAAGAGACCCAGTACTTC | CASSSRGGPQETQYF | TRBV7-2 | - | once | TRBJ2-5
TGTGCCAGCAGCCCCCAGCCGGGGCCAGATACGCAGTATTTT | CASSPQPGPDTQYF | TRBV7-3 | - | - | TRBJ2-3
TGTGCCAGCAGTTTACTGGGGGGGGCCGGAAGCAATCAGCCCCAGCATTTT | CASSLLGGAGSNQPQHF | TRBV27 | - | - | TRBJ1-5
TGTGCCGCCGGCGGAGTTACAGATACGCAGTATTTT | CAAGGVTDTQYF | TRBV27 | - | - | TRBJ2-3
TGCGCCAGCAGCCAAGAGGAGAAGAACACTGAAGCTTTCTTT | CASSQEEKNTEAFF | TRBV4-3 | - | - | TRBJ1-1
TGTGCCAGCAGCCCGAGGGACAGTGGGTCCTATGGCTACACCTTC | CASSPRDSGSYGYTF | TRBV7-9 | TRBD1 | once | TRBJ1-2
TGTGCCAGCAGCCTACGGGACCCAAGCCACCACTATGGCTACACCTTC | CASSLRDPSHHYGYTF | TRBV3-1/TRBV3-2 | - | once | TRBJ1-2
TGTGCCAGCTCACCACAGGGTACCATGAACACTGAAGCTTTCTTT | CASSPQGTMNTEAFF | TRBV18 | - | - | TRBJ1-1
TGTGCCAGCAGCGTAACACCCCCGGGACAGGGGGCATTCGGGGCTTTCTTT | CASSVTPPGQGAFGAFF | TRBV7-9 | TRBD1 | - | TRBJ1-1
TGTGCCAGCAGTTACTCAACGGGGAAGACGGACCGGGAGACCCAGTACTTC | CASSYSTGKTDRETQYF | TRBV6-2/TRBV6-3 | - | - | TRBJ2-5
TGTGCCAGCAGCGTTGCTGGTGGCTACACCTTC | CASSVAGGYTF | TRBV25-1 | - | - | TRBJ1-2
TGTGCCAGCAGTAGGGGCAGGGGAGGGGCAACTAATGAAAAACTGTTTTTT | CASSRGRGGATNEKLFF | TRBV7-9 | - | once | TRBJ1-4
TGTGCCAGCAGTAGTGGACTAGCGGGAGCTTACGGGGAGCTGTTTTTT | CASSSGLAGAYGELFF | TRBV28 | TRBD2 | - | TRBJ2-2
TGTGCCAGTAAAAGGGGGAGGCGGAATGGCTACACCTTC | CASKRGRRNGYTF | TRBV28 | - | - | TRBJ1-2
TGCGCCAGCAGCTTGGAGACAGGGGGCTGGAATGAGCAGTTCTTC | CASSLETGGWNEQFF | TRBV5-1 | TRBD1 | - | TRBJ2-1